These 10 T cell receptor beta chains came from one sample sequenced in a study of T cell responses to AZD1222 COVID-19 vaccine. The assay was immunoSEQ multiplex PCR, and TCRdb's table has in-frame clones only and misses some. The repertoire has tens of thousands of clones, nearly 80% of them found once; the top ten carry about 5%. The source material was peripheral blood, sampled 28 days after the second AZD1222 dose. The receptors were gathered from an adult who received the AZD1222 COVID-19 vaccine.

This chain connects TRBV4-2 to TRBJ1-5; no reliable D call. V dropped 2 bases and J dropped 5 bases, with 13 bases sitting between them. Germline lookup yields CDR1 LGHNA and CDR2 YNFKEQ. The CDR3 covers 15 residues. CDR3 sequence reads: CASSQFQQKDQPQHF. The CDR3 bases are TGTGCCAGCAGCCAATTTCAACAAAAAGATCAGCCCCAGCATTTT.

This clone was picked up a small number of times. The rearrangement joins TRBV6-1 to TRBJ2-7, with 9 bases lining up with TRBD2. Germline-derived CDR1 and CDR2 are MNHNS and SASEGT. V lost 1 base, J lost 7 bases, and 8 bases stayed unmatched. CDR3 length: 15 residues. The DNA of the CDR3 is TGTGCCAGCAGTGAAGAACTAGCGGGTCCTTTAGAGCAGTACGTC. Residues: CASSEELAGPLEQYV.

The chain has TRBV6-6 and TRBJ1-4; a possible D gene is TRBD1 (6 bases). Per the germline V gene, CDR1 is MNHNY and CDR2 is SVGAGI (reference sequence). Trimming took 0 bases from V and 5 from J, leaving 10 bases between them. The CDR3 spans 15 residues. CDR3 protein: CASSYSGALNEKLFF. DNA for the CDR3: TGTGCCAGCAGTTACTCGGGGGCCTTAAATGAAAAACTGTTTTTT.

There are a few counts of this clone. V and J are TRBV18 and TRBJ2-7, with D possibly TRBD1 on 6 matching bases. In germline, CDR1 is KGHSH, CDR2 LQKENI. The CDR3 covers 14 residues. V was pared by 5 bases and J by 3 bases, with 14 bases between. CDR3 protein: CASSATLDSYEQYF. CDR3 sequence (DNA): TGTGCCAGCTCAGCAACTTTGGACAGCTACGAGCAGTACTTC. The full variable domain, rest sourced from reference TRBV18 and TRBJ2-7, is NAGVMQNPRHLVRRRGQEARLRCSPMKGHSHVYWYRQLPEEGLKFMVYLQKENIIDESGMPKERFSAEFPKEGPSILRIQQVVRGDSAAYFCASSATLDSYEQYFGPGTRLTVT.

This chain connects TRBV29-1 to TRBJ1-2; TRBD1 aligns across 9 bases. This CDR3 has 14 residues. Germline CDR1 reads SQVTM; CDR2 reads ANQGSEA. J gave up 4 bases and V 5 bases, and 8 bases lay outside the gene matches. The CDR3 region is CSVLSGQGGYGYTF. In DNA form, the CDR3 reads TGCAGCGTTCTATCGGGACAGGGAGGCTATGGCTACACCTTC. The complete variable domain, with remaining parts taken from reference TRBV29-1 and TRBJ1-2, reads SAVISQKPSRDICQRGTSLTIQCQVDSQVTMMFWYRQQPGQSLTLIATANQGSEATYESGFVIDKFPISRPNLTFSTLTVSNMSPEDSSIYLCSVLSGQGGYGYTFGSGTRLTVV.

V is TRBV5-8 and J is TRBJ1-1; D is perhaps TRBD1 (5 bases). The CDR3 extends over 13 amino acids. Germline V gene sequence: CDR1 SGHTS, CDR2 YDEGEE. The V end was cut by 3 bases, the J end by 8 bases, with 14 bases between. This CDR3 is CASSSSGTPEAFF. The CDR3 DNA sequence: TGTGCCAGCAGCTCCTCAGGGACCCCCGAAGCTTTCTTT.

This chain uses TRBV28 with TRBJ2-6; 10 bases match TRBD1. This CDR3 has 17 amino acids. The junction had 6 bases not matched to a gene; V was cut back by 5 bases and J by 2 bases. Germline V CDR1 and CDR2: MDHEN, SYDVKM. The CDR3 protein is CASSLRTGGAGANVLTF. In DNA form, the CDR3 reads TGTGCCAGCAGTCTTCGGACAGGGGGAGCTGGGGCCAACGTCCTGACTTTC.

This chain uses TRBV2 with TRBJ2-1, with D perhaps TRBD1 (6 bases). V was trimmed by 6 bases and J by 2 bases, leaving 8 bases between them. Germline V gene sequence: CDR1 SNHLY, CDR2 FYNNEI. This CDR3 is built from 13 residues. The DNA of the CDR3 is TGTGCCAGCAGGGGACAACCCTACAATGAGCAGTTCTTC. Translation: CASRGQPYNEQFF.

The chain is built from TRBV5-1 and TRBJ1-3; maybe TRBD1 (5 bases). CDR3 length equals 15 residues. Germline V gene data show CDR1 as SGHRS and CDR2 as YFSETQ. The V and J ends lost 3 bases and 4 bases respectively, with 14 bases between them. CDR3 sequence (DNA): TGCGCCAGCAGCTCCGGGACCTTAGGAGGAAACACCATATATTTT. Encoded protein: CASSSGTLGGNTIYF. The variable domain in full, completed from reference TRBV5-1 and TRBJ1-3, reads KAGVTQTPRYLIKTRGQQVTLSCSPISGHRSVSWYQQTPGQGLQFLFEYFSETQRNKGNFPGRFSGRQFSNSRSEMNVSTLELGDSALYLCASSSGTLGGNTIYFGEGSWLTVV.

The rearrangement links TRBV11-3 to TRBJ2-2; D perhaps matches TRBD2 (7 bases). Per germline, CDR1 SGHNT and CDR2 YENEEA. Trimming took 4 bases from V and 4 from J, leaving 10 bases between them. CDR3 size: 14 residues. Here the CDR3 DNA reads TGTGCCAGCAGCTCAGGGGAGGGCACCGGGGAGCTGTTTTTT. Translated, it gives CASSSGEGTGELFF.